This entry describes one T cell receptor (beta chain). Here immunoSEQ multiplex PCR was the method, and the copy in TCRdb shows in-frame clones only, minus some. Of about 2,200,000 clones in the sample, just over 90% were seen once. The CDR3 contains 12 residues. Trimming removed 4 bases from V and 6 bases from J, with 10 bases in between. CDR1 is SQVTM and CDR2 is ANQGSEA in the germline V gene. Positively selected for CCR7, the CD45RO-negative cells used as naive CD8 cells excluded terminally differentiated effector memory CD45RA+ cells. This specimen belongs to a study of shared clonotypes between healthy human individuals.

This TCR was recovered from a man aged 18 to 30 in good health. Some clones in this sample may be carry-over from other donors' samples. The specimen sequenced was naive CD8+ T cells from PBMCs. The chain carries TRBV29-1 and TRBJ2-1; D is possibly TRBD1 (5 bases). The CDR3 is CSVAGPLNEQFF. CDR3 bases: TGCAGCGTTGCAGGGCCCCTCAATGAGCAGTTCTTC.